The TCR beta chain under discussion was sequenced for a study of glioma-infiltrating T cells (dated by TCRdb to 2015 to 2016). Background on the whole study: Glioma tissue, non-neoplastic brain tissue and matched peripheral blood mononuclear cells were used as sources from which TCR alpha- and beta-chain repertoires were sequenced. To measure how far tissue and blood T-cell populations diverged, each tissue-infiltrating repertoire was compared against the peripheral blood repertoire of the same patient. Three low-grade glioma patients, 7 or 8 primary glioblastoma patients and three non-glioma patients contributing non-neoplastic brain tissue were included in the paired cohort. General study outcomes and caveats: VJ-independent divergence between tissue and blood was below expectation in non-neoplastic patients but above expectation in all gliomas, especially low-grade gliomas. Group comparisons rested on small numbers: three non-neoplastic, three low-grade glioma and eight glioblastoma patients. Only a very small number of CDR3 sequences turned up in both tissue and blood, a result put down to high CDR3 diversity combined with limited sampling.

The cysteine opens and the phenylalanine closes a CDR3 of 13 amino acids. The only DNA kept is the CDR3, 39 bases in frame from the first base. The germline V gene encodes CDR1 LGHNA and CDR2 YSLEER. V is reduced by 1 base and J by 8 bases, leaving a spacing of 11 bases between them. In this sample, this clonotype turned up many times. The antigen it binds to is not known. Base-call qualities are not available, and no considerably larger clone is one nucleotide away. The iRepertoire nested amplicon-rescue multiplex PCR (arm-PCR) platform was used to amplify TCR alpha and beta CDR3 regions from RNA. The input for one-step reverse transcription and amplification was roughly 85-400 ng of tissue mRNA or PBMC total RNA. Following bead purification, Illumina adapters were added through a secondary multiplex PCR, and the libraries were then gel-purified between 200 and 400 bp. Internal 6-nucleotide barcodes were carried by the libraries and were used for demultiplexing. Sequencing of libraries was performed on an Illumina MiSeq with 2x220 or 2x250 nucleotide paired-end reads. Per the authors' processing: FLASH 1.2.11 was used to merge paired reads, and BWA-MEM then aligned the reads to the GRCh37 human genome before TRA and TRB reads were extracted. An IMGT-derived reference of cassette sequences and CDR3 motifs, with pseudogenes included, was used for V and J assignment. Reads were translated in three frames, and productive CDR3s were defined as those with a C...FGXG motif and no stop codons. A clonotype was defined as a unique combination of a V-J cassette pair and a CDR3 amino acid sequence. Hamming distance filtering was applied to reads, with thresholds set by the sequence error rate of each sample in mapped regions. Using fastp trimming at Q25 and MiXCR clonotype assembly, TCRdb reanalyzed the public sequencing data and kept in-frame beta chains. Every entry covers one CDR3 protein and lists the most common genes and DNA from its rows. The V and J calls were determined by TCRdb, not by the authors. Within this sample are approximately 110,000 distinct CDR3 sequences, with around 25% of them counted one time only. Roughly 37% of the sample is held by the ten biggest clonotypes.

The sequence links TRBV4-3 to TRBJ1-1, with the D gene too uncertain to name. The sample was glioma tissue, nonneoplastic brain tissue, or PBMCs (not recorded which). The receptor was derived from a human donor with low-grade glioma or glioblastoma, undergoing nonglioma brain surgery, or in good health (not recorded which). The nucleotide sequence reads as follows: TGCGCCAGCAGCCAAGCCGCCGGGATCGAAGCTTTCTTT. It translates as CASSQAAGIEAFF.